The 29 T cell receptor beta chains reported below all come from one sample, sequenced in a study of CD8+CD57+ T cells in acquired aplastic anemia. The template used for profiling TCR beta VDJ and CDR3 was genomic DNA. TCRdb re-called the reads through MiXCR, storing one row per CDR3 protein. The sample carries 110,000 or so distinct CDR3 sequences, 51% recorded once. The specimen sequenced was sorted CD4+, CD8+, or CD8+CD57+ T cells (not recorded which) from PBMCs. Receptor source: a human donor in good health, serving as a control.

CDR3 DNA: TGCAGTGCCACAGGGCCGGATCAGCCCCAGCATTTT. Protein: CSATGPDQPQHF. The chain is built from TRBV20-1 and TRBJ1-5; D is perhaps TRBD1 (6 bases). Germline-derived CDR1 and CDR2 are DFQATT and SNEGSKA (reference sequence). V was trimmed by 6 bases and J by 5 bases, leaving 11 bases between them. The CDR3 runs 12 residues.

This clonotype was recorded many times. The chain links TRBV12-3 or TRBV12-4 to TRBJ1-1, with a weak D call TRBD1 (5 bases). Trimming stripped 6 bases from V and 8 bases from J, with 10 bases between. This CDR3 region has 11 residues. As DNA, the CDR3 is TGTGCCAGCAGAGGACATACCGAAGCTTTCTTT. Its protein product is CASRGHTEAFF.

V is TRBV18 and J is TRBJ1-1; D gene ambiguous. This CDR3 comprises 14 residues. V dropped 6 bases and J dropped 8 bases, with 19 bases sitting between them. Germline assignment: CDR1 KGHSH and CDR2 LQKENI. Here the CDR3 DNA reads TGTGCCAGCTCGCGGGATCCCGAAGGTCGAGAAGCTTTCTTT. It encodes CASSRDPEGREAFF.

This clonotype was picked up a small number of times. The CDR3: CASSFAGHTGELFF. The CDR3, as DNA: TGTGCCAGCAGTTTCGCGGGGCACACCGGGGAGCTGTTTTTT. The chain carries TRBV12-3 or TRBV12-4 and TRBJ2-2; D is perhaps TRBD2 (6 bases). CDR3 length: 14 residues. The V and J ends lost 3 bases and 3 bases respectively, with 8 bases between them.

There are many counts of this clonotype. The chain employs TRBV6-5 and TRBJ2-7; weak D call: TRBD1 (5 bases). CDR3 length: 14 amino acids. Between the trimmed V and J ends, which lost 4 bases and 2 bases, there was a span of 12 bases. Germline CDR1 reads MNHEY; CDR2 reads SVGAGI. The CDR3 nucleotides read TGTGCCAGCAGTTCTACGACAGTCCCCTACGAGCAGTACTTC. It specifies CASSSTTVPYEQYF.

With regard to this clonotype: The conserved phenylalanine or tryptophan normally closing the CDR3 is absent here, so this likely arose from a read error. CDR3 sequence reads: CAGSVDTSSYNEQFL. Written as DNA, the CDR3 is TGTGCCGGCAGCGTAGACACGAGCTCCTACAATGAGCAGTTCCTC. The rearrangement joins TRBV9 to TRBJ2-1, with D hard to call. The CDR3 covers 15 residues. Germline V CDR1 and CDR2: SGDLS, YYNGEE.

This clonotype was detected many times. This sequence joins TRBV9 and TRBJ1-4; D remains ambiguous. This CDR3 is 15 amino acids long. The V gene's germline CDR1 is SGDLS and CDR2 YYNGEE. The ends were cut back, 4 bases at V and 1 base at J, with 11 bases in the middle. The CDR3 protein is CASSTGSLTNEKLFF. CDR3 nucleotide sequence: TGTGCCAGCAGCACCGGGTCCTTAACTAATGAAAAACTGTTTTTT. Based on the CDR3 plus reference TRBV9 and TRBJ1-4, the full variable domain is DSGVTQTPKHLITATGQRVTLRCSPRSGDLSVYWYQQSLDQGLQFLIQYYNGEERAKGNILERFSAQQFPDLHSELNLSSLELGDSALYFCASSTGSLTNEKLFFGSGTQLSVL.

The chain uses TRBV15 and TRBJ1-4; D unresolved. Deletions cut 5 bases from V and 3 bases from J, with 13 bases between. The CDR3 has 15 residues. Germline V lookup: CDR1 LNHNV, CDR2 YYDKDF (reference sequence). The CDR3 protein is CATSRRGEPNEKLFF. The CDR3 DNA is TGTGCCACCAGCCGTCGCGGAGAACCTAATGAAAAACTGTTTTTT.

This sequence joins TRBV12-3 or TRBV12-4 and TRBJ2-2; TRBD2 is a possible D gene (5 bases). The CDR3 totals 16 residues. Trimming left V 5 bases short and J 6 bases short, with 19 bases between. The CDR3 reads CASSLPWGEAPGELFF. CDR3 bases: TGTGCCAGCAGTCTGCCTTGGGGAGAGGCCCCCGGGGAGCTGTTTTTT.

This clonotype was seen repeatedly, ten times or more. The chain uses TRBV9 and TRBJ1-1; 8 bases line up with TRBD1. V lost 3 bases to trimming and J lost 4 bases; unmatched junction nucleotides: 5. The germline CDR1 and CDR2 sequences are SGDLS and YYNGEE. The CDR3 length is 14 residues. The chain's CDR3 is CASSEDRASTEAFF. DNA of the CDR3: TGTGCCAGCAGCGAGGACAGGGCTTCCACTGAAGCTTTCTTT.

CDR3 DNA: TGTGCCAGCAGCCACGGGAGAGGTAACACCGGGGAGCTGTTTTTT. Residues: CASSHGRGNTGELFF. The V gene is TRBV7-9, the J gene TRBJ2-2; D perhaps matches TRBD2 (6 bases). CDR3 length: 15 residues. V was cut by 5 bases and J by 2 bases, with 12 bases left in between. Germline V gene data show CDR1 as SEHNR and CDR2 as FQNEAQ (reference sequence).

This clonotype ranks as medium-sized. This chain joins TRBV10-2 and TRBJ2-7; D not certain. Germline V CDR1 and CDR2: WSHSY, SAAADI. The V end lost 5 bases, the J end lost 4 bases, and 9 bases lay between the germline ends. CDR3 length: 12 residues. In DNA form, the CDR3 reads TGCGCCAGCAGTTCGACGGGTTACGAGCAGTACTTC. Residues: CASSSTGYEQYF.

This clonotype was seen only once. V gene TRBV7-8 combines with J gene TRBJ2-7; D perhaps matches TRBD2 (6 bases). The germline gives CDR1 SGHVS, CDR2 FQNEAQ. The CDR3 loop spans 16 amino acids. Trimming took 5 bases from V and 0 from J, leaving 17 bases between them. The CDR3 spells CASSPDRGFSSYEQYF. CDR3 bases: TGTGCCAGCAGCCCCGATCGGGGGTTCAGCTCCTACGAGCAGTACTTC.

The J gene is TRBJ2-3, the V gene TRBV11-2; 11 nucleotides align to TRBD2. The CDR3 contains 16 residues. CDR1 SGHAT and CDR2 FQNNGV come from the germline V gene. The J segment lost 4 bases and the V segment lost 6 bases, leaving 9 bases of the junction unmatched. DNA for the CDR3: TGTGCCAGCAGTTCAGTAGCGGGGGGGAGGGCAGATACGCAGTATTTT. Its translation: CASSSVAGGRADTQYF.

The chain links TRBV11-2 to TRBJ1-2; D is undetermined. The germline gives CDR1 SGHAT, CDR2 FQNNGV. Trimming pared 5 bases from V and 3 bases from J, leaving 25 bases between. This CDR3 has 18 residues. CDR3 nucleotides: TGTGCCAGCAGCCCCTCACGTGGGAGCCAAAACAACCACTATGGCTACACCTTC. Its translation is CASSPSRGSQNNHYGYTF.

Here the CDR3 reads CASSPEGDDHEQYF. The CDR3 nucleotides are TGTGCCAGCAGCCCTGAGGGGGACGACCACGAGCAGTACTTC. The chain joins TRBV11-2 to TRBJ2-7; TRBD1 might be the D (6 bases). CDR3 length: 14 amino acids. V dropped 5 bases and J dropped 5 bases, with 16 bases sitting between them. In germline, CDR1 is SGHAT, CDR2 FQNNGV. Looking up the rest from reference TRBV11-2 and TRBJ2-7 gives the full variable domain: EAGVAQSPRYKIIEKRQSVAFWCNPISGHATLYWYQQILGQGPKLLIQFQNNGVVDDSQLPKDRFSAERLKGVDSTLKIQPAKLEDSAVYLCASSPEGDDHEQYFGPGTRLTVT.

The table lists this clonotype with many counts. The chain couples TRBV15 to TRBJ2-3; D ambiguous. Germline CDR1 LNHNV, CDR2 YYDKDF (reference sequence). CDR3 length: 13 residues. Trimming took off 1 base at V and 4 bases at J, with 6 bases between the two ends. The CDR3 reads CATSRGWADTQYF. In DNA, the CDR3 is TGTGCCACCAGCAGAGGGTGGGCAGATACGCAGTATTTT.

The chain joins TRBV2 to TRBJ2-5; 10 bases are shared with TRBD2. The CDR3 covers 15 residues. Unmatched junction bases numbered 4, after V lost 3 bases and J lost 3 bases. Germline CDR1 reads SNHLY; CDR2 reads FYNNEI. For the CDR3, the DNA is TGTGCCAGCAGTGATCAAGGACTAGCGGAAGAGACCCAGTACTTC. Encoded protein: CASSDQGLAEETQYF.

This clonotype came up once. The junction does not match germline at one end; this may be a read error. The V and J genes are TRBV9 and TRBJ2-1, with no clear D. The CDR3 runs to 13 residues. The V gene's germline CDR1 is SGDLS and CDR2 YYNGEE. The CDR3 loop reads CASSVVGDNEQSF. The CDR3 nucleotides are TGTGCCAGCAGCGTAGTAGGAGACAACGAGCAGTCCTTC.

V is TRBV7-9 and J is TRBJ1-2; no firm D call. The CDR3 loop spans 11 amino acids. Looked up from germline, CDR1 is SEHNR and CDR2 is FQNEAQ (reference sequence). The ends were cut back, 4 bases at V and 6 bases at J, with 6 bases in the middle. The CDR3 here is CASSSNNGYTF. The CDR3 DNA follows: TGTGCCAGCAGCTCTAATAATGGCTACACCTTC.

Details on this clonotype: It is likely a read error, because the conserved phenylalanine at the end of the CDR3 is missing. The V and J genes are TRBV25-1 and TRBJ2-1; D is possibly TRBD2 (6 bases). CDR1 is MGHDK and CDR2 is SYGVNS in the germline V gene. Trimming took off 4 bases at V and 2 bases at J, with 12 bases between the two ends. The CDR3 contains 15 residues. Written as DNA, the CDR3 is TGTGCCAGCAGTGGGCCGACTAGAACCTACAATGAGCAGTTCCTC. This codes for CASSGPTRTYNEQFL.

V and J are TRBV7-2 and TRBJ2-7, with a weak D call TRBD1 (5 bases). Trimming took 0 bases from V and 2 from J, leaving 17 bases between them. The V gene's germline CDR1 is SGHTA and CDR2 FQGNSA. The length of the CDR3 is 17 residues. Here the CDR3 DNA reads TGTGCCAGCAGCTTAGCAGGTGTGTCAGGGCGACCCTACGAGCAGTACTTC. Residues: CASSLAGVSGRPYEQYF.

The sample holds a few counts of this clonotype. The junction and the germline gene differ at one end; a read error may be behind it. The V and J genes are TRBV29-1 and TRBJ1-2; 10 positions match TRBD1. Germline CDR1 and CDR2: SQVTM and ANQGSEA. This CDR3 has 13 amino acids. For the CDR3, the DNA is TGTAGCGTTGAAGGGACAGGGGCGAATGGCTACACCTTC. This translates into CSVEGTGANGYTF. The variable domain in full, completed from reference TRBV29-1 and TRBJ1-2, reads SAVISQKPSRDICQRGTSLTIQCQVDSQVTMMFWYRQQPGQSLTLIATANQGSEATYESGFVIDKFPISRPNLTFSTLTVSNMSPEDSSIYLCSVEGTGANGYTFGSGTRLTVV.

This clonotype was observed many times. The chain carries TRBV6-1 and TRBJ1-1; 8 nucleotides match TRBD1. This CDR3 is built from 14 residues. Trimming at V came to 6 bases and at J to 1 base, leaving 4 bases not matched to a gene. Germline CDR1 reads MNHNS; CDR2 reads SASEGT. The CDR3 coding sequence is TGTGCCAGCAGAGAGGACAGGGAGAACACTGAAGCTTTCTTT. It translates to CASREDRENTEAFF.

In its sample, this clonotype was seen a few times. This may be a read error: a much more frequent sequence differs by one nucleotide. CDR3 nucleotide sequence: TGTGCCAGTAGTATGGACCGGTTGAGGGCCTTGATCACTGAAGCTTTCTTT. Its protein is CASSMDRLRALITEAFF. This sequence joins TRBV19 and TRBJ1-1; D remains unclear. The germline gives CDR1 LNHDA, CDR2 SQIVND (reference sequence). V dropped 3 bases and J dropped 4 bases, with 21 bases sitting between them. The CDR3 runs to 17 residues.

CDR3 sequence reads: CASTGTGPVRFF. The CDR3 nucleotides read TGTGCCAGCACCGGGACAGGGCCCGTTCGGTTTTTT. The chain has TRBV10-3 and TRBJ1-4, with 9 nucleotides matching TRBD1. V trimming: 10 bases; J trimming: 16 bases; junction bases outside the gene matches: 13. From germline, CDR1 is ENHRY and CDR2 SYGVKD. This CDR3 region has 12 residues.

The rearrangement uses TRBV2 and TRBJ1-1; TRBD1 agrees at 9 bases. CDR1 and CDR2 (germline): SNHLY, FYNNEI. V trimming: 6 bases; J trimming: 5 bases; junction bases outside the gene matches: 7. The CDR3 consists of 14 residues. The DNA for the CDR3 is TGTGCCAGCAGCGACGGACAGGGGTCGACTGAAGCTTTCTTT. Protein sequence: CASSDGQGSTEAFF.

This clonotype was detected only a few times. This chain links TRBV2 with TRBJ2-7; TRBD1 matches 7 bases. Germline V gives CDR1 SNHLY, CDR2 FYNNEI. This CDR3 region has 10 residues. J gave up 6 bases and V 9 bases, and 2 bases lay outside the gene matches. The CDR3 spells CASTGVEQYF. As DNA, the CDR3 is TGTGCCAGTACAGGGGTCGAGCAGTACTTC.

The rearrangement uses TRBV18 and TRBJ2-7; D gene uncertain. Trimming removed 0 bases at V and 6 bases at J, with 9 bases between. Germline V gene sequence: CDR1 KGHSH, CDR2 LQKENI. The CDR3 sequence is 13 residues long. CDR3 region: CASSPPSQPEQYF. For the CDR3, the DNA is TGTGCCAGCTCACCACCGAGTCAACCCGAGCAGTACTTC.